Listed below are T cell receptor beta chains from one sample, sequenced in a study of regulatory T cells in long-lasting Graves disease. One entry per CDR3 protein results from TCRdb running MiXCR on the multiplex PCR reads. This table holds some 410,000 distinct CDR3 sequences, roughly 15% found once. The same sample was also used in a study of T cells in Graves' hyperthyroidism and ophthalmopathy.

Material: peripheral blood mononuclear cells (PBMCs), obtained at new diagnosis, from a patient treated with antithyroid drugs. The source is a woman under 40 with Graves disease. The CDR3 runs from the conserved cysteine through the conserved F or W. D genes are given only for firm matches. For some rows the clone size is stated as once, few or many, or as a class when expanded; others skip it.

D gene,J gene,V gene,clone size,CDR3 DNA,CDR3 protein
TRBD2,TRBJ2-7,TRBV11-2,few,TGTGCCAGCAGCCCACGACTAGCGGGAGTGGGCTACGAGCAGTACTTC,CASSPRLAGVGYEQYF
-,TRBJ2-5,TRBV15,many,TGTGCCACCAGCAGAGATTTGGGGTACCAAGAGACCCAGTACTTC,CATSRDLGYQETQYF
-,TRBJ1-3,TRBV5-1,-,TGCGCCAGCAGCCCGCCCATGGGTGACACCATATATTTT,CASSPPMGDTIYF
TRBD1,TRBJ2-7,TRBV6-5,many,TGTGCCAGCAGTTACTCAGGGGGCTCCCACTACGAGCAGTACTTC,CASSYSGGSHYEQYF
TRBD2,TRBJ2-2,TRBV20-1,few,TGCAGTGCTAGGTGGGAGGGGAACACCGGGGAGCTGTTTTTT,CSARWEGNTGELFF
TRBD2,TRBJ2-2,TRBV12-3/TRBV12-4,many,TGTGCCAGCAGTCCACTAGCGGGAGTGGCCGGGGAGCTGTTTTTT,CASSPLAGVAGELFF
TRBD2,TRBJ2-7,TRBV7-2,-,TGTGCCAGCAGCCGAGAGGGACTAGCGGCCTACGAGCAGTACTTC,CASSREGLAAYEQYF
-,TRBJ1-1,TRBV3-1,-,TGTGCCAGCAGCCAAGATAACGGGAACACTGAAGCTTTCTTT,CASSQDNGNTEAFF
TRBD2,TRBJ2-7,TRBV3-1,many,TGTGCCAGCAGCCAAGTAGCCACAACTAGCGACTACGAGCAGTACTTC,CASSQVATTSDYEQYF
TRBD1,TRBJ1-2,TRBV6-5,many,TGTGCCAGCAGTTTATCGACAGGGGGCCACTATGGCTACACCTTC,CASSLSTGGHYGYTF
TRBD1,TRBJ1-5,TRBV5-1,many,TGCGCCAGCAGCCCAGGGACAGGGTTTCAGCCCCAGCATTTT,CASSPGTGFQPQHF
-,TRBJ2-1,TRBV7-8,-,TGTGTCAGCAGCTTAAGTCCCGTGGGGGATAGACAGTTCTTC,CVSSLSPVGDRQFF
-,TRBJ2-7,TRBV6-1,-,TGTGCCAGCAGGGACAGTCTTTCCTACGAGCAGTACTTC,CASRDSLSYEQYF
-,TRBJ2-1,TRBV12-3/TRBV12-4,few,TGTGCCAGCAGCCCTTACCCCGATGAGCAGTTCTTC,CASSPYPDEQFF
-,TRBJ2-4,TRBV28,-,TGTGCCAGCCGGACCGGGGTGAGGGCCATTCAGTACTTC,CASRTGVRAIQYF
-,TRBJ1-1,TRBV20-1,many,TGCAGTGCTAGTCCGGGGGGGATTCTGGGCACTGAAGCTTTCTTT,CSASPGGILGTEAFF
-,TRBJ2-3,TRBV4-1,-,TGCGCCAGCAGCCAAGCCGAGACTAGAGGCACAGATACGCAGTATTTT,CASSQAETRGTDTQYF